Listed here are 7 T cell receptor beta chains from one sample, sequenced in a study of blood T cell repertoires in COVID-19. TCRdb keeps only in-frame clones here, not all; method: immunoSEQ multiplex PCR. This sample has about 41,000 clones, with around 81% found just once. The sample was peripheral blood. These receptors all come from a man in his forties with active or convalescent COVID-19.

The chain combines TRBV14 with TRBJ1-2; D may be TRBD1 (6 bases). Germline assignment: CDR1 SGHDN and CDR2 FVKESK. The CDR3 is 13 amino acids. V was trimmed by 2 bases and J by 8 bases, leaving 12 bases between them. The CDR3, as DNA: TGTGCCAGCAGCCAAAAAGGGGGTTTCGGCTACACCTTC. Its translation: CASSQKGGFGYTF.

This clone was recorded only once. The chain joins TRBV6-2 or TRBV6-3 to TRBJ1-5, with D perhaps TRBD1 (5 bases). Trimming left V 2 bases short and J 8 bases short, with 16 bases between. This CDR3 has 15 amino acids. The germline CDR1 and CDR2 sequences are MNHEY and SVGEGT. CDR3 coding DNA: TGTGCCAGCAGTTACCCTCAGGGAAGATTGGAGCCCCAGCATTTT. This sequence encodes CASSYPQGRLEPQHF.

The chain employs TRBV19 and TRBJ2-3, with 10 bases aligning to TRBD2. The CDR3 loop spans 17 amino acids. The germline V gene has CDR1 LNHDA and CDR2 SQIVND (reference sequence). The V gene end was trimmed by 4 bases and the J gene end by 4 bases; junction bases not matched to a gene: 11. CDR3: CASSSESGGAMADTQYF. Written as DNA, the CDR3 is TGTGCCAGTAGTAGTGAAAGCGGGGGGGCCATGGCAGATACGCAGTATTTT.

This clone occurred once. The CDR3 sequence: CAISDPDRVRTEAFF. CDR3 bases: TGTGCCATCAGTGACCCCGACAGGGTCCGCACTGAAGCTTTCTTT. The chain has TRBV10-3 and TRBJ1-1; 7 bases line up with TRBD1. The CDR3 has 15 residues. Germline CDR1 reads ENHRY; CDR2 reads SYGVKD. Unmatched junction bases numbered 8, after V lost 3 bases and J lost 4 bases.

The chain couples TRBV5-1 to TRBJ2-7; unclear D gene. Germline loops: CDR1 SGHRS, CDR2 YFSETQ. The CDR3 totals 14 residues. V was trimmed by 4 bases and J by 1 base, leaving 12 bases between them. The CDR3 region is CASSIYSGSYEQYF. CDR3 DNA: TGCGCCAGCAGCATTTACAGTGGATCCTACGAGCAGTACTTC. The full variable domain, its missing parts supplied by reference TRBV5-1 and TRBJ2-7, is KAGVTQTPRYLIKTRGQQVTLSCSPISGHRSVSWYQQTPGQGLQFLFEYFSETQRNKGNFPGRFSGRQFSNSRSEMNVSTLELGDSALYLCASSIYSGSYEQYFGPGTRLTVT.

The chain couples TRBV2 to TRBJ1-6, with 9 bases identical to TRBD1. Germline V gene sequence: CDR1 SNHLY, CDR2 FYNNEI. This CDR3 region has 16 residues. V was clipped by 10 bases and J by 9 bases; unmatched bases: 16. The CDR3 DNA reads TGTGCCACTTGTTGGGACAGGGAGTTAGTGGGTTCACCCCTCCACTTT. Translated: CATCWDRELVGSPLHF.

This clone was observed a single time. This rearrangement joins TRBV7-9 to TRBJ2-7, with 10 bases lining up with TRBD1. Germline V CDR1 and CDR2: SEHNR, FQNEAQ (reference sequence). Trimming at V came to 4 bases and at J to 7 bases, leaving 10 bases not matched to a gene. The CDR3 has 15 residues. The CDR3 region has the DNA TGTGCCAGCAGCTACGGTCAGGGACAGGGGAATGAGCAGTACTTC. Translation gives CASSYGQGQGNEQYF.